This T cell receptor (beta chain) was documented in a study of shared clonotypes between healthy human individuals. The wider study: Researchers drew samples from two women and a few men aged 18 to 49. Each donor's CD8 memory used one plate, CD8 naive two, each CD4 subset three.

Each donor was a Caucasian adult residing in Nashville, Tennessee. Clones were sequenced by immunoSEQ multiplex PCR, and TCRdb holds only the in-frame ones, with some missing. The sample has about 2.3 million clones, 85% to 95% seen once. Study-level findings and limits: The study drew on few donors, limiting represented genetic and exposure-history diversity.

This CDR3 spans 17 amino acids. Per the germline V gene, CDR1 is MNHEY and CDR2 is SMNVEV (reference sequence). Trimming cost V 4 bases and J 2 bases; bases outside gene matches: 10. Notes on this clone: What it recognizes is unknown.

The sequence was obtained from a man younger than 35 in good health. Some clones in this sample may be carry-over from other donors' samples. The rearrangement uses TRBV27 and TRBJ1-2; the match to TRBD1 covers 10 bases. The sample consisted of naive CD4+ T cells from PBMCs. This sample's subset: CD45RA+ positively selected. The CDR3 protein is CASSSRPGQGRNYGYTF. The CDR3 DNA reads as TGTGCCAGCAGTTCCCGACCGGGACAGGGGAGAAACTATGGCTACACCTTC.